The 26 T cell receptor beta chains below all came from one sample that was sequenced in a study of blood T cell repertoires in COVID-19. TCRdb's table, derived via immunoSEQ multiplex PCR, lists solely in-frame clones and lacks some. Seen here are approximately 300,000 clones, approximately 92% observed once, and the top ten hold 6.8%. The sample was peripheral blood. The receptors here all came from a woman in her twenties or thirties with COVID-19, enrolled during active disease.

The rearrangement uses TRBV30 and TRBJ2-7; D might be TRBD1 (6 bases). With 0 bases removed from V and 4 bases from J, the gap between germline ends came to 10 bases. Germline CDR1 is GTSNPN and CDR2 is SVGIG (reference sequence). This CDR3 spans 13 amino acids. The CDR3 DNA follows: TGTGCCTGGAGTGTACAGGGTACGTACGAGCAGTACTTC. Protein: CAWSVQGTYEQYF.

This clone was detected only once. The gene calls are TRBV7-9 and TRBJ2-3, with TRBD2 matching 7 bases. Germline CDR1 SEHNR, CDR2 FQNEAQ (reference sequence). CDR3 size: 16 residues. V shed 0 bases, J shed 0 bases, and the junction held 3 bases outside the gene matches. The CDR3 coding sequence is TGTGCCAGCAGCTTAGCTAGCGGGCCCAGCACAGATACGCAGTATTTT. It is translated as CASSLASGPSTDTQYF.

The CDR3 reads CASSSRTGNTEAFF. The CDR3, as DNA: TGTGCCAGCAGTTCACGGACGGGAAACACTGAAGCTTTCTTT. J is TRBJ1-1 and V is TRBV6-6, with D hard to call. The CDR3 has 14 residues. V lost 4 bases, J lost 2 bases, and 11 bases lay in between. Germline V lookup: CDR1 MNHNY, CDR2 SVGAGI (reference sequence).

This rearrangement joins TRBV6-5 to TRBJ2-5; perhaps TRBD1 as D (6 bases). CDR1 is MNHEY, CDR2 SVGAGI, per germline. The CDR3 spans 13 residues. With 7 bases removed from V and 3 bases from J, the gap between germline ends came to 12 bases. The CDR3 DNA sequence: TGTGCCAGCACCTTGGGGGCGGAAGAGACCCAGTACTTC. This encodes CASTLGAEETQYF.

This clone came up a few times. The chain carries TRBV28 and TRBJ1-6, with 9 bases matching TRBD1. V gave up 6 bases and J gave up 9 bases; unmatched junction bases: 9. CDR3 length: 15 residues. CDR1 and CDR2 (germline): MDHEN, SYDVKM. CDR3 DNA sequence: TGTGCCAGCAGGACCTCACAGGGGGCAAGTTCACCCCTCCACTTT. It encodes CASRTSQGASSPLHF. Variable domain in full (rest from reference TRBV28 and TRBJ1-6): DVKVTQSSRYLVKRTGEKVFLECVQDMDHENMFWYRQDPGLGLRLIYFSYDVKMKEKGDIPEGYSVSREKKERFSLILESASTNQTSMYLCASRTSQGASSPLHFGNGTRLTVT.

The chain carries TRBV10-1 and TRBJ2-6; TRBD1 aligns across 9 bases. Germline assignment: CDR1 WNHNN and CDR2 SYGVQD (reference sequence). CDR3 size: 16 residues. J lost 3 bases, V lost 3 bases, and 3 bases had no gene match. This CDR3 reads CASSENRGLGANVLTF. CDR3 sequence (DNA): TGCGCCAGCAGTGAAAACAGGGGGCTTGGGGCCAACGTCCTGACTTTC.

The chain is built from TRBV24-1 and TRBJ2-3; TRBD2 aligns across 7 bases. With V trimmed by 0 bases and J by 3 bases, 5 bases remained unmatched. This CDR3 has 16 amino acids. CDR1 and CDR2 from the germline V gene are KGHDR and SFDVKD. DNA for the CDR3: TGTGCCACCAGTGATTTGAGCGGGAAGGGGACAGATACGCAGTATTTT. Its translation is CATSDLSGKGTDTQYF.

The rearrangement joins TRBV2 to TRBJ2-7, with TRBD2 as a possible D gene (6 bases). Between the trimmed V and J ends, which lost 6 bases and 2 bases, there was a span of 14 bases. There are 14 residues in the CDR3. Germline lookup yields CDR1 SNHLY and CDR2 FYNNEI. Here the CDR3 DNA reads TGTGCCAGCAGCGTTGGACTAATCGCCTACGAGCAGTACTTC. The encoded protein is CASSVGLIAYEQYF. Full variable domain (outside the CDR3, taken from reference TRBV2 and TRBJ2-7): EPEVTQTPSHQVTQMGQEVILRCVPISNHLYFYWYRQILGQKVEFLVSFYNNEISEKSEIFDDQFSVERPDGSNFTLKIRSTKLEDSAMYFCASSVGLIAYEQYFGPGTRLTVT.

V gene TRBV6-1 combines with J gene TRBJ1-5; a weak D match, TRBD1 (6 bases). Trimming took off 2 bases at V and 4 bases at J, with 12 bases between the two ends. Germline loops: CDR1 MNHNS, CDR2 SASEGT. The CDR3 runs 15 residues. Written as DNA, the CDR3 is TGTGCCAGCAGTGAATCCGGGACACGAAATCAGCCCCAGCATTTT. Amino acids: CASSESGTRNQPQHF.

With respect to this clone: Other DNA sequences in the sample encode the same CDR3. The chain combines TRBV2 with TRBJ1-2; the D is unclear. Germline CDR1 is SNHLY and CDR2 is FYNNEI. Trimming removed 4 bases at V and 1 base at J, with 4 bases between. This CDR3 spans 12 amino acids. This CDR3 is CASSGSNYGYTF. CDR3 bases: TGTGCCAGCAGTGGGAGTAACTATGGCTACACCTTC.

V gene TRBV7-9 combines with J gene TRBJ2-7, with TRBD2 matching over 9 bases. Per germline, CDR1 SEHNR and CDR2 FQNEAQ (reference sequence). V dropped 1 base and J dropped 6; count of bases not matched to a gene: 7. This CDR3 is 15 amino acids long. This chain's CDR3 is CASSLDSPSGTEQYF. The CDR3 DNA reads TGTGCCAGCAGCTTAGATTCTCCTAGCGGGACCGAGCAGTACTTC.

The chain recombines TRBV10-2 with TRBJ2-5; 8 bases are a match to TRBD1. There are 16 residues in the CDR3. V gave up 5 bases and J gave up 2 bases; unmatched junction bases: 10. CDR1 is WSHSY, CDR2 SAAADI, per germline. The CDR3: CASSHPQWTGQETQYF. DNA of the CDR3: TGCGCCAGCAGTCACCCTCAATGGACAGGGCAAGAGACCCAGTACTTC.

This clone showed up just a few times. The genes are TRBV4-3 and TRBJ2-5; the D is unclear. Trimming removed 3 bases from V and 5 bases from J, with 10 bases in between. CDR1 and CDR2 from the germline V gene are LGHNA and YSLEER. CDR3 length equals 13 residues. In DNA form, the CDR3 reads TGCGCCAGCAGCCAGTTCGAAGCGGAGACCCAGTACTTC. It codes for CASSQFEAETQYF.

The rearrangement uses TRBV28 and TRBJ1-2, with a possible D match to TRBD1 (6 bases). V dropped 8 bases and J dropped 0 bases, with 10 bases sitting between them. The V gene's germline CDR1 is MDHEN and CDR2 SYDVKM. The CDR3 is 13 residues long. The CDR3 loop reads CASGTPSNYGYTF. In nucleotides, the CDR3 is TGTGCCAGCGGGACACCTTCTAACTATGGCTACACCTTC.

This CDR3 is CASSEGGGGSSYNEQFF. CDR3 coding DNA: TGTGCCAGCAGTGAAGGAGGTGGCGGGAGCTCCTACAATGAGCAGTTCTTC. The J gene is TRBJ2-1, the V gene TRBV2; 7 bases align to TRBD2. The CDR3 sequence is 17 residues long. Germline CDR1 is SNHLY and CDR2 is FYNNEI. V was clipped by 1 base and J by 0 bases; unmatched bases: 6. Based on the CDR3 plus reference TRBV2 and TRBJ2-1, the full variable domain is EPEVTQTPSHQVTQMGQEVILRCVPISNHLYFYWYRQILGQKVEFLVSFYNNEISEKSEIFDDQFSVERPDGSNFTLKIRSTKLEDSAMYFCASSEGGGGSSYNEQFFGPGTRLTVL.

CDR3: CASSVGGLADPPETQYF. CDR3 coding DNA: TGTGCCAGCAGCGTAGGGGGACTAGCGGATCCTCCCGAGACCCAGTACTTC. The chain carries TRBV9 and TRBJ2-5; TRBD2 matches 11 bases. Germline-derived CDR1 and CDR2 are SGDLS and YYNGEE. V lost 0 bases and J lost 5; bases outside the gene matches: 9. The CDR3 sequence is 17 residues long.

The rearrangement uses TRBV9 and TRBJ1-3, with a possible D match to TRBD1 (5 bases). The germline CDR1 and CDR2 sequences are SGDLS and YYNGEE. CDR3 length: 14 amino acids. V lost 4 bases and J 2 bases, leaving 10 bases between the germline ends. CDR3 region: CASSFEGAGNTIYF. CDR3 coding DNA: TGTGCCAGCAGCTTCGAAGGGGCTGGAAACACCATATATTTT.

The V and J genes are TRBV5-6 and TRBJ2-5; no clear D gene. The germline CDR1 and CDR2 sequences are SGHDT and YYEEEE. The germline V and J ends were trimmed by 2 bases and 6 bases, with 8 bases remaining between them. This CDR3 has 12 residues. CDR3 protein: CASSFYGKTQYF. The CDR3 DNA is TGTGCCAGCAGCTTTTATGGCAAGACCCAGTACTTC. The whole variable domain, remainder taken from reference TRBV5-6 and TRBJ2-5, is DAGVTQSPTHLIKTRGQQVTLRCSPKSGHDTVSWYQQALGQGPQFIFQYYEEEERQRGNFPDRFSGHQFPNYSSELNVNALLLGDSALYLCASSFYGKTQYFGPGTRLLVL.

V and J are TRBV11-2 and TRBJ1-5; 7 positions match TRBD1. V shed 5 bases and J 5 bases; nucleotides not matched to a gene: 6. This CDR3 comprises 14 residues. Germline V gene sequence: CDR1 SGHAT, CDR2 FQNNGV. CDR3: CASSLQGLDQPQHF. CDR3 DNA: TGTGCCAGCAGCCTACAGGGGCTGGATCAGCCCCAGCATTTT.

This sequence joins TRBV5-6 and TRBJ2-5; 10 nucleotides match TRBD2. After removal of 1 base from V and 5 bases from J, the junction contained 5 bases not matched to a gene. This CDR3 contains 15 residues. Germline V gene sequence: CDR1 SGHDT, CDR2 YYEEEE. This CDR3 is CASSLYSSGRETQYF. The CDR3 DNA sequence: TGTGCCAGCAGCTTGTATAGTAGCGGGAGGGAGACCCAGTACTTC.

The V and J genes are TRBV10-3 and TRBJ2-5; 9 nucleotides agree with TRBD2. Germline CDR1 and CDR2: ENHRY and SYGVKD. This CDR3 is built from 14 residues. Trimming at V came to 4 bases and at J to 4 bases, leaving 4 bases not matched to a gene. The CDR3: CAISVNSGRETQYF. The CDR3 DNA reads TGTGCCATCAGTGTTAATAGCGGGAGAGAGACCCAGTACTTC.

The chain recombines TRBV3-1 (or the pseudogene TRBV3-2) with TRBJ2-7, with a possible D match to TRBD2 (6 bases). Per germline, CDR1 LGHDT and CDR2 YNNKEL (reference sequence). V lost 4 bases to trimming and J lost 2 bases, with 12 bases between them. The length of the CDR3 is 14 residues. The CDR3 DNA follows: TGTGCCAGCAGCCTAGGGGAGCGGGCCTACGAGCAGTACTTC. Translating it yields CASSLGERAYEQYF.

This clone was detected a few times. The chain joins TRBV15 to TRBJ1-1, with D hard to call. V dropped 5 bases and J dropped 4 bases, with 17 bases sitting between them. Germline lookup yields CDR1 LNHNV and CDR2 YYDKDF (reference sequence). The length of the CDR3 is 15 residues. The CDR3 DNA reads as TGTGCCACCAGCCGTCGGTCGCCCCGGGGCACTGAAGCTTTCTTT. Protein product: CATSRRSPRGTEAFF. Based on the CDR3 plus reference TRBV15 and TRBJ1-1, the full variable domain is DAMVIQNPRYQVTQFGKPVTLSCSQTLNHNVMYWYQQKSSQAPKLLFHYYDKDFNNEADTPDNFQSRRPNTSFCFLDIRSPGLGDTAMYLCATSRRSPRGTEAFFGQGTRLTVV.

The chain uses TRBV5-4 and TRBJ1-5; perhaps TRBD1 as D (6 bases). Germline CDR1 and CDR2: SGHNT and YYREEE (reference sequence). This CDR3 is built from 15 residues. The V gene lost 4 bases and the J gene lost 7 bases, with 18 bases spanning the gap. Written as DNA, the CDR3 is TGTGCCAGCAGCAGAGGGGGGGTAGAGGGGCAGCCCCAGCATTTT. Translated, it gives CASSRGGVEGQPQHF.

The CDR3 DNA reads as TGCGCCAGCAGCCGGGAAACCGGGACAGGCACTATTAACTATAATTCACCCCTCCACTTT. Translated: CASSRETGTGTINYNSPLHF. The chain has TRBV4-1 and TRBJ1-6, with 8 positions matching TRBD1. Germline CDR1 and CDR2: MGHRA and YSYEKL. The length of the CDR3 is 20 residues. V was pared by 4 bases and J by 3 bases, with 17 bases of the junction left unmatched.

This sequence joins TRBV2 and TRBJ2-1, with 8 positions matching TRBD2. Germline V gene lookup returns CDR1 SNHLY and CDR2 FYNNEI. The CDR3 loop spans 15 amino acids. The junction had 5 bases not matched to a gene; V was cut back by 7 bases and J by 0 bases. The CDR3 DNA follows: TGTGCCAGCATCACTGGACTAGCCTCCTACAATGAGCAGTTCTTC. This encodes CASITGLASYNEQFF.